This is a list of T cell receptor beta chains from one sample in a study of blood T cell repertoires in COVID-19. The protocol was immunoSEQ multiplex PCR, while the TCRdb copy is restricted to in-frame clones and leaves out a portion. Of some 370,000 clones in the sample, over 75% were seen once. The sample consisted of peripheral blood. These receptor sequences come from a woman aged 30 to 39 with COVID-19, enrolled during active disease. Both conserved end residues are part of each CDR3. The order of the fields is J gene, clone size, D gene, V gene, CDR3 DNA, CDR3 protein. The D gene is left open where the match is weak. Some rows mark clone size as missing; the rest say once, few, many or name a class of expanded clone.

>TRBJ2-7|.|.|TRBV6-5
TGTGCCAGCAACCCGACTAGTGGCAGCTCCTACGAGCAGTACTTC
CASNPTSGSSYEQYF
>TRBJ1-4|.|TRBD1|TRBV28
TGTGCCAGCAGTTATGCGGACAGGGGAGGGAAACTGTTTTTT
CASSYADRGGKLFF
>TRBJ1-2|few|.|TRBV6-5
TGTGCCAGCACCCAACAGGGTCTCGATGGCTACACCTTC
CASTQQGLDGYTF
>TRBJ2-5|.|.|TRBV12-2
TGTGCAAGTCGCCTCCCCGGCGTAGGGGCGGTAGAGACCCAGTACTTC
CASRLPGVGAVETQYF
>TRBJ2-1|.|TRBD2|TRBV11-3
TGTGCCAGCAGCTTAGGGGGGGGTGGAGGGCCAACCTACAATGAGCAGTTCTTC
CASSLGGGGGPTYNEQFF
>TRBJ2-3|.|.|TRBV29-1
TGCAGCGCCGAAGTGCAGATTGGGCAGTATTTT
CSAEVQIGQYF
>TRBJ2-7|.|.|TRBV2
TGTGCCAGCAGTGATCCAGGGGGGAGCTCCTACGAGCAGTACTTC
CASSDPGGSSYEQYF
>TRBJ1-6|.|.|TRBV4-3
TGCGCCAGCAGCCAAGCTCCGACAGTCCAGGGATATAATTCACCCCTCCACTTT
CASSQAPTVQGYNSPLHF
>TRBJ2-7|.|.|TRBV7-2
TGTGCCAGCAGCTTCACCTACGAGCAGTACTTC
CASSFTYEQYF
>TRBJ2-1|.|TRBD2|TRBV19
TGTGCCAGTAATCCTCTTCAAGGACTAGGAAGGGATGCACAGTTCTTC
CASNPLQGLGRDAQFF
>TRBJ1-5|.|.|TRBV24-1
TGTGCCACCAGTGAGCCAGGGTTTGGCAATCAGCCCCAGCATTTT
CATSEPGFGNQPQHF
>TRBJ2-7|once|TRBD2|TRBV10-3
TGTGCCATCAGTGGTGGACTAGCGGGAGGTCTGAACGAGCAGTACTTC
CAISGGLAGGLNEQYF
>TRBJ2-2|.|TRBD2|TRBV2
TGTGCCAGCACCGCGGTCGGGAGGCAGTCCGGGGAGCTGTTTTTT
CASTAVGRQSGELFF
>TRBJ2-5|.|TRBD2|TRBV18
TGTGCCAGCTCACCAGGACTAGCAAGGGAGACCCAGTACTTC
CASSPGLARETQYF
>TRBJ2-7|.|TRBD2|TRBV29-1
TGCAGCGTTGAAGATCGAGCCGTAGCGGGAGGGCCTGCCTACGAGCAGTACTTC
CSVEDRAVAGGPAYEQYF
>TRBJ2-7|few|TRBD1|TRBV5-6
TGTGCCAGCAGCTCGAACAGGGGTTTGGAGTACTTC
CASSSNRGLEYF
>TRBJ2-5|few|.|TRBV28
TGTGCCAGCAGTTTTCAGGGCGGGGCCCAGTACTTC
CASSFQGGAQYF
>TRBJ1-4|.|.|TRBV30
TGTGCCTGGAGTGTACCGGCGGGGTGGGAAAAACTGTTTTTT
CAWSVPAGWEKLFF
>TRBJ2-1|.|.|TRBV21-1
TGTGCCAGCAGCAACTGTAAGAGCTCCTACAATGAGCAGTTCTTC
CASSNCKSSYNEQFF
>TRBJ2-5|.|TRBD2|TRBV6-4
TGTGCCAGCAGTGACCTTAGGCGGGAGGAATCCCAAGAGACCCAGTACTTC
CASSDLRREESQETQYF
>TRBJ2-1|.|.|TRBV6-6
TGTGCCAGCAGTTACCGTCAGGGGTACAATGAGCAGTTCTTC
CASSYRQGYNEQFF
>TRBJ1-2|.|.|TRBV10-3
TGTGCCATCAGTGCGGTTCAAAACTATGGCTACACCTTC
CAISAVQNYGYTF